Following are 15 T cell receptor beta chains from one sample sequenced in a study of control samples from healthy donors and cancer patients. The repertoire was sequenced with immunoSEQ multiplex PCR; TCRdb's copy has only in-frame clones and lacks some. The sample consists of some 130,000 clones, 90% to 95% of them appearing once. Sequencing used PBMCs. Receptors were obtained from a man aged 50-60 years with head and neck cancer.

The V call is TRBV29-1, the J call TRBJ1-1; TRBD1 agrees at 7 bases. The CDR3 consists of 13 residues. Looked up from germline, CDR1 is SQVTM and CDR2 is ANQGSEA. V was pared by 7 bases and J by 0 bases, with 5 bases of the junction left unmatched. CDR3 protein: CSGRQGMNTEAFF. CDR3 DNA sequence: TGCAGCGGTCGACAGGGCATGAACACTGAAGCTTTCTTT.

The chain couples TRBV6-5 to TRBJ2-7; 7 nucleotides align to TRBD1. This CDR3 comprises 16 residues. Germline loops: CDR1 MNHEY, CDR2 SVGAGI. J lost 0 bases, V lost 2 bases, and 7 bases had no gene match. Here the CDR3 reads CASSYGPGGNSYEQYF. The CDR3 DNA reads as TGTGCCAGCAGTTACGGGCCAGGGGGAAACTCCTACGAGCAGTACTTC.

The chain recombines TRBV1 with TRBJ1-1; the table assigns TRBD1, which was not confirmed against the DNA. TRBV1 is given as a pseudogene. The CDR3 is 18 amino acids. The chain's CDR3 is CTSSRPGTGAGTNTEAFF. For the CDR3, the DNA is TGCACCAGCAGCCGCCCCGGGACAGGGGCCGGAACGAACACTGAAGCTTTCTTT.

A single count supports this clone. This sequence joins TRBV28 and TRBJ1-6; a weak D match, TRBD1 (5 bases). Trimming stripped 3 bases from V and 7 bases from J, with 13 bases between. The CDR3 consists of 15 residues. From germline, CDR1 is MDHEN and CDR2 SYDVKM. The CDR3 region has the DNA TGTGCCAGCAGTTTGCAAGGACACCTGAATTCACCCCTCCACTTT. Translating gives CASSLQGHLNSPLHF. Based on the CDR3 plus reference TRBV28 and TRBJ1-6, the full variable domain is DVKVTQSSRYLVKRTGEKVFLECVQDMDHENMFWYRQDPGLGLRLIYFSYDVKMKEKGDIPEGYSVSREKKERFSLILESASTNQTSMYLCASSLQGHLNSPLHFGNGTRLTVT.

This clone was observed a single time. CDR3 DNA sequence: TGTGCCTGGACGGGCCCCTTTCAAGAGACCCAGTACTTC. Translating it yields CAWTGPFQETQYF. The chain employs TRBV30 and TRBJ2-5; no reliable D call. The CDR3 length is 13 residues. Germline V CDR1 and CDR2: GTSNPN, SVGIG (reference sequence). V shed 4 bases and J shed 2 bases, with 11 bases lying between them.

The chain has TRBV11-2 and TRBJ2-7; D may be TRBD1 or TRBD2 (6 bases each). Germline CDR1 is SGHAT and CDR2 is FQNNGV. Between the trimmed V and J ends, which lost 1 base and 1 base, there was a span of 11 bases. This CDR3 contains 15 residues. CDR3 nucleotide sequence: TGTGCCAGCAGCTTAGTGGGGGGCCTTTCCTACGAGCAGTACTTC. Translation gives CASSLVGGLSYEQYF.

This rearrangement joins TRBV28 to TRBJ1-4; TRBD1 aligns across 8 bases. J was trimmed by 7 bases and V by 2 bases; bases with no gene match: 3. Germline-derived CDR1 and CDR2 are MDHEN and SYDVKM. The CDR3 is 14 residues long. CDR3 bases: TGTGCCAGCAGTTTACAGGGGGCAAGTGAAAAACTGTTTTTT. Residues: CASSLQGASEKLFF.

The rearrangement uses TRBV6-5 and TRBJ1-6; TRBD1 agrees at 8 bases. The length of the CDR3 is 15 residues. The germline gives CDR1 MNHEY, CDR2 SVGAGI. The V gene end was trimmed by 5 bases and the J gene end by 9 bases; junction bases not matched to a gene: 9. CDR3 coding DNA: TGTGCCAGCAGTCCTACCGGGACAGGAGGTTCACCCCTCCACTTT. Translating it yields CASSPTGTGGSPLHF.

This chain connects TRBV5-1 to TRBJ2-5; D is unclear. Trimming removed 0 bases from V and 3 bases from J, with 12 bases in between. CDR1 SGHRS and CDR2 YFSETQ come from the germline V gene. The CDR3 sequence is 15 residues long. DNA of the CDR3: TGCGCCAGCAGCTTGGGTCTCGATGGAAAAGAGACCCAGTACTTC. This translates into CASSLGLDGKETQYF. The full variable domain, with the rest looked up from reference TRBV5-1 and TRBJ2-5, is KAGVTQTPRYLIKTRGQQVTLSCSPISGHRSVSWYQQTPGQGLQFLFEYFSETQRNKGNFPGRFSGRQFSNSRSEMNVSTLELGDSALYLCASSLGLDGKETQYFGPGTRLLVL.

V and J are TRBV18 and TRBJ1-4, with D possibly TRBD1 on 5 matching bases. V lost 3 bases, J lost 0 bases, and 11 bases lay in between. Germline V gene data show CDR1 as KGHSH and CDR2 as LQKENI. This CDR3 comprises 16 residues. Here the CDR3 reads CASSPRQPATNEKLFF. In DNA form, the CDR3 reads TGTGCCAGCTCACCTCGACAGCCCGCAACTAATGAAAAACTGTTTTTT.

V gene TRBV11-2 combines with J gene TRBJ2-5, with a weak D call TRBD2 (5 bases). The CDR3 length is 14 residues. Germline lookup yields CDR1 SGHAT and CDR2 FQNNGV. V dropped 5 bases and J dropped 5 bases, with 15 bases sitting between them. For the CDR3, the DNA is TGTGCCAGCAGCGCAGTCCGGGGATCGGAGACCCAGTACTTC. Amino acids: CASSAVRGSETQYF. The whole variable domain, remainder taken from reference TRBV11-2 and TRBJ2-5, is EAGVAQSPRYKIIEKRQSVAFWCNPISGHATLYWYQQILGQGPKLLIQFQNNGVVDDSQLPKDRFSAERLKGVDSTLKIQPAKLEDSAVYLCASSAVRGSETQYFGPGTRLLVL.

The rearrangement joins TRBV5-4 to TRBJ1-4; D is unresolved. CDR3 size: 14 residues. Germline-derived CDR1 and CDR2 are SGHNT and YYREEE (reference sequence). V gave up 2 bases and J gave up 4 bases, with 9 bases separating them. CDR3 nucleotides: TGTGCCAGCAGCTTAGGGCTCGGTAATGAAAAACTGTTTTTT. It translates to CASSLGLGNEKLFF.

The chain joins TRBV6-2 or TRBV6-3 to TRBJ2-6; D unclear. Germline V gene sequence: CDR1 MNHEY, CDR2 SVGEGT. The CDR3 runs 16 residues. Trimming left V 0 bases short and J 3 bases short, with 9 bases between. The CDR3 sequence: CASSYSVGGGANVLTF. The CDR3 DNA follows: TGTGCCAGCAGTTACTCGGTGGGCGGTGGGGCCAACGTCCTGACTTTC.

This chain uses TRBV10-2 with TRBJ2-2; 9 bases align to TRBD2. This CDR3 is built from 17 residues. J was trimmed by 6 bases and V by 6 bases; bases with no gene match: 14. Germline loops: CDR1 WSHSY, CDR2 SAAADI. CDR3 sequence reads: CASRDRRGGARPGELFF. In nucleotides, the CDR3 is TGCGCCAGCAGGGACCGGCGGGGGGGCGCCCGTCCCGGGGAGCTGTTTTTT.

The chain couples TRBV7-2 to TRBJ1-1, with 7 positions matching TRBD1. The length of the CDR3 is 16 residues. Germline CDR1 SGHTA, CDR2 FQGNSA. The V and J ends lost 1 base and 3 bases, in that order; junction bases with no gene match: 8. CDR3 protein: CASSLERGRIDTEAFF. The DNA of the CDR3 is TGTGCCAGCAGCTTAGAGAGGGGGCGCATCGACACTGAAGCTTTCTTT. Based on the CDR3 plus reference TRBV7-2 and TRBJ1-1, the full variable domain is GAGVSQSPSNKVTEKGKDVELRCDPISGHTALYWYRQSLGQGLEFLIYFQGNSAPDKSGLPSDRFSAERTGGSVSTLTIQRTQQEDSAVYLCASSLERGRIDTEAFFGQGTRLTVV.